This passage covers 15 T cell receptor beta chains from one sample sequenced in a study of blood T cell repertoires in COVID-19 (TCRdb year 2020). The library relied on the immunoSEQ multiplex PCR assay. Sourced from immuneACCESS, this table was stored by TCRdb with only in-frame sequences that have V and J called. A share of the clones is absent; for the studies checked, an unresolved V gene accounts for under half, and the remainder has no known explanation. This sample lists 150,000 to 200,000 clones; approximately 84% were detected once. The leading ten clones occupy less than 3% of the sample. The sequencing sample was made of peripheral blood. Source of these receptors: a human donor with acute or convalescent COVID-19. The donor label of this sample is uncertain.

The chain couples TRBV19 to TRBJ1-2; 11 positions agree with TRBD1. J was trimmed by 5 bases and V by 5 bases; bases with no gene match: 4. Germline V CDR1 and CDR2: LNHDA, SQIVND (reference sequence). CDR3 length equals 14 residues. This CDR3 reads CASSAGTGGYGYTF. CDR3 nucleotide sequence: TGTGCCAGTAGTGCCGGGACAGGGGGATATGGCTACACCTTC.

This clone was seen a few times. The CDR3 region has the DNA TGTGCCAGCAGCTTAGGATACAGGGTAGGAAATGAGCAGTTCTTC. This codes for CASSLGYRVGNEQFF. The V call is TRBV7-2, the J call TRBJ2-1, with D possibly TRBD1 on 6 matching bases. CDR1 and CDR2 (germline): SGHTA, FQGNSA. The CDR3 is made up of 15 amino acids. Trimming cost V 1 base and J 7 bases, with 14 bases left between them.

The chain joins TRBV7-9 to TRBJ2-1, with 13 positions matching TRBD2. Germline V CDR1 and CDR2: SEHNR, FQNEAQ (reference sequence). This CDR3 is 15 amino acids long. After removal of 4 bases from V and 9 bases from J, the junction contained 6 bases not matched to a gene. This CDR3 is CASSSGLAGVSEQFF. CDR3 nucleotide sequence: TGTGCCAGCAGCTCTGGACTAGCGGGAGTAAGTGAGCAGTTCTTC.

The J gene is TRBJ1-2, the V gene TRBV30, with D hard to call. The germline V gene encodes CDR1 GTSNPN and CDR2 SVGIG (reference sequence). This CDR3 region has 12 residues. V was pared by 3 bases and J by 5 bases, with 10 bases between. The CDR3 is CAWRGRIYGYTF. DNA of the CDR3: TGTGCCTGGAGAGGCAGGATATATGGCTACACCTTC.

This chain links TRBV7-2 with TRBJ2-3, with 10 bases aligning to TRBD1. CDR3 length: 16 amino acids. V dropped 5 bases and J dropped 1; count of bases not matched to a gene: 6. Per germline, CDR1 SGHTA and CDR2 FQGNSA. The CDR3 DNA reads TGTGCCAGCAGCGTGGCCGGGACAGGGGGCACAGATACGCAGTATTTT. Translated, it gives CASSVAGTGGTDTQYF.

The chain joins TRBV28 to TRBJ2-7; maybe TRBD2 (6 bases). This CDR3 is 14 amino acids long. Between the trimmed V and J ends, which lost 2 bases and 7 bases, there was a span of 15 bases. CDR1 and CDR2 from the germline V gene are MDHEN and SYDVKM. The CDR3 coding sequence is TGTGCCAGCAGTTTAGTCGTCCCCGGGGGAGAGCAGTACTTC. Residues: CASSLVVPGGEQYF.

This clone was observed once. The gene calls are TRBV6-6 and TRBJ1-6, with 9 bases that match TRBD1. CDR3 length: 14 residues. The ends lost 7 bases at V and 12 bases at J; junction bases unmatched: 10. Germline V gives CDR1 MNHNY, CDR2 SVGAGI (reference sequence). CDR3 DNA sequence: TGTGCCAGCATGCCCGGGACAGGGACTTTACCCCTCCACTTT. Translated: CASMPGTGTLPLHF.

This chain links TRBV6-5 with TRBJ1-5; D is perhaps TRBD1 (6 bases). The CDR3 has 15 amino acids. Trimming stripped 5 bases from V and 4 bases from J, with 15 bases between. Germline lookup yields CDR1 MNHEY and CDR2 SVGAGI. CDR3 loop: CASSTGRSPNQPQHF. The CDR3 region has the DNA TGTGCCAGCAGTACAGGGCGCTCGCCTAATCAGCCCCAGCATTTT.

The CDR3 coding sequence is TGCAGCGTTGCCCCCCACACAGATACGCAGTATTTT. It encodes CSVAPHTDTQYF. V is TRBV29-1 and J is TRBJ2-3; no clear D. The V end was cut by 4 bases, the J end by 2 bases, with 7 bases between. CDR1 is SQVTM and CDR2 is ANQGSEA in the germline V gene. This CDR3 region has 12 residues.

This clone was seen just once. The CDR3, as DNA: TGTGCCAGCAGCTTCGACGGCAGGGGCGAAGCTTTCTTT. The encoded protein is CASSFDGRGEAFF. This chain uses TRBV7-2 with TRBJ1-1; D might be TRBD1 (6 bases). Germline V gene data show CDR1 as SGHTA and CDR2 as FQGNSA. V was cut by 3 bases and J by 8 bases, with 13 bases left in between. The CDR3 extends over 13 amino acids.

A single count supports this clone. The gene calls are TRBV3-1 (or the pseudogene TRBV3-2) and TRBJ1-1; 8 positions match TRBD1. Germline loops: CDR1 LGHDT, CDR2 YNNKEL (reference sequence). The CDR3 sequence is 14 residues long. With V trimmed by 2 bases and J by 5 bases, 4 bases remained unmatched. The CDR3 sequence: CASSQNRGVTEAFF. The DNA for the CDR3 is TGTGCCAGCAGCCAAAACAGGGGGGTGACTGAAGCTTTCTTT.

This rearrangement joins TRBV7-9 to TRBJ2-1, with TRBD2 identical over 13 bases. Germline V gives CDR1 SEHNR, CDR2 FQNEAQ (reference sequence). There are 13 residues in the CDR3. Trimming cost V 4 bases and J 15 bases; bases outside gene matches: 6. The CDR3 region is CASSWGTSGKRFF. CDR3 in DNA: TGTGCCAGCAGCTGGGGGACTAGCGGGAAGAGGTTCTTC.

In this sample, this clone turned up once. V is TRBV11-2 and J is TRBJ2-3, with 11 bases matching TRBD2. With 5 bases clipped from V and 0 bases from J, the junction kept 13 bases outside the gene matches. The length of the CDR3 is 19 residues. From germline, CDR1 is SGHAT and CDR2 FQNNGV. In DNA, the CDR3 is TGTGCCAGCAGCCGTAGCGGGAGGGCCTCGTGGGGAAGCACAGATACGCAGTATTTT. It translates to CASSRSGRASWGSTDTQYF.

The rearrangement links TRBV6-4 to TRBJ1-2; TRBD1 aligns across 7 bases. V lost 0 bases and J lost 4; bases outside the gene matches: 8. The CDR3 covers 16 residues. Germline CDR1 is MRHNA and CDR2 is SNTAGT. The CDR3 DNA follows: TGTGCCAGCAGTGACTCGAGACAGGGCGGATTCTATGGCTACACCTTC. Its translation is CASSDSRQGGFYGYTF.

The J gene is TRBJ1-2, the V gene TRBV28; weak D call: TRBD1 (5 bases). The CDR3 is 14 amino acids. CDR1 and CDR2 (germline): MDHEN, SYDVKM. Trimming took off 4 bases at V and 4 bases at J, with 13 bases between the two ends. The CDR3 nucleotides are TGTGCCAGCAGTTCCCCCCTTAGGGGCTATGGCTACACCTTC. Translation: CASSSPLRGYGYTF.